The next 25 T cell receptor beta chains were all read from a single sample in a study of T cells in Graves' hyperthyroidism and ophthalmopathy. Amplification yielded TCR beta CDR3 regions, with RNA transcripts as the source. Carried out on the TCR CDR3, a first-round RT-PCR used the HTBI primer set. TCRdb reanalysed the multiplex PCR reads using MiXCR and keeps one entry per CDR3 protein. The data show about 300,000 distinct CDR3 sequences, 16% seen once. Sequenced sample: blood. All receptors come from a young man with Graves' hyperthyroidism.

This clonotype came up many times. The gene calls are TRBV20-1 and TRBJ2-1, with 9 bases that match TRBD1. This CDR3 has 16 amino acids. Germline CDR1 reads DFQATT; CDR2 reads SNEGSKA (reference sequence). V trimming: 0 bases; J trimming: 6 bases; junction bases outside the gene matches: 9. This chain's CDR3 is CSARETSGTGINEQFF. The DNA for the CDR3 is TGCAGTGCTAGAGAAACTTCCGGGACAGGGATCAATGAGCAGTTCTTC.

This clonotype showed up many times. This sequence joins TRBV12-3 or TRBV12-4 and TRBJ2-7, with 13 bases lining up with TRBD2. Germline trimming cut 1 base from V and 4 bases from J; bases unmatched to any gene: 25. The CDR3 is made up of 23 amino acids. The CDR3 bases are TGTGCCAGCAGTTTAGGAGTCCTCGGGTCTACTTTACTAGCGGGAGGGCCCCGGTACGAGCAGTACTTC. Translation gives CASSLGVLGSTLLAGGPRYEQYF.

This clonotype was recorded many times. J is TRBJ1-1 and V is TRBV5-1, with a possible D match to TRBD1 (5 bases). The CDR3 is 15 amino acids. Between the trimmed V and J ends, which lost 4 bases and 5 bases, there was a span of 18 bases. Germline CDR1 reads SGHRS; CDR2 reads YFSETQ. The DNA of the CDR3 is TGCGCCAGCAGCGTCCAGACAGACGGGGGGACTGAAGCTTTCTTT. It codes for CASSVQTDGGTEAFF.

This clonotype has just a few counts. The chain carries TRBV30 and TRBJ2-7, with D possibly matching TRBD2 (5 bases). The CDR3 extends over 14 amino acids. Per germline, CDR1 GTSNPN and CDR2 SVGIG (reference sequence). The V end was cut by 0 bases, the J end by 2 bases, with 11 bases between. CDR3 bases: TGTGCCTGGAGTGTAACGGACTCCGCCTACGAGCAGTACTTC. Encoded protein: CAWSVTDSAYEQYF.

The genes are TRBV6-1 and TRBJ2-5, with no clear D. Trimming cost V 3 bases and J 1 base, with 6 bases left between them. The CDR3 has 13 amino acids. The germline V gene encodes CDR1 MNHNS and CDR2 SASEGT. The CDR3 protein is CASSETSQETQYF. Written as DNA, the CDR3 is TGTGCCAGCAGTGAGACCAGCCAAGAGACCCAGTACTTC.

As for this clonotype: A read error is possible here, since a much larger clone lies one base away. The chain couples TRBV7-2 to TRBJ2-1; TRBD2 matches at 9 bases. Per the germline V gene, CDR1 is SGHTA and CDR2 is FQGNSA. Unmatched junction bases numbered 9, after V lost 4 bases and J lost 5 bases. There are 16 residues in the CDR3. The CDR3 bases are TGTGCCAGCAGCTCCCTCCGACTAGCGGAGAACAATGAGCAGTTCTTC. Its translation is CASSSLRLAENNEQFF.

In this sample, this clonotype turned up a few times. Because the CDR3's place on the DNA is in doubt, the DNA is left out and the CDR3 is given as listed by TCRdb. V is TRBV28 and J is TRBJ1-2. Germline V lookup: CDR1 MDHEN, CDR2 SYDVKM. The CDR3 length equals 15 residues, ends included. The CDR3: CASSFGSGRDYGYTF.

CDR3 residues: CAVTTGQGHEQYF. Here the CDR3 DNA reads TGTGCCGTAACGACGGGACAGGGGCACGAGCAGTACTTC. The J gene is TRBJ2-7, the V gene TRBV12-3 or TRBV12-4, with TRBD1 matching 10 bases. The junction had 9 bases not matched to a gene; V was cut back by 11 bases and J by 5 bases. This CDR3 contains 13 residues.

In DNA form, the CDR3 reads TGTGCCAGCACAGGGGGCGCGGCGCTGGGGGGGTATCAGCCCCAGCATTTT. Translation: CASTGGAALGGYQPQHF. The rearrangement joins TRBV6-1 to TRBJ1-5, with 8 bases lining up with TRBD1. CDR1 MNHNS and CDR2 SASEGT come from the germline V gene. The J segment lost 5 bases and the V segment lost 7 bases, leaving 16 bases of the junction unmatched. The CDR3 runs 17 residues.

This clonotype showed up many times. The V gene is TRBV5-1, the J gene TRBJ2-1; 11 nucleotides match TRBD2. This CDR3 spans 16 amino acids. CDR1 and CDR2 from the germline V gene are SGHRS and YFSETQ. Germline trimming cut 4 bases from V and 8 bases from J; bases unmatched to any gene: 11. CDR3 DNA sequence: TGCGCCAGCAGCCCGGATATCGGACTAGCGGGTCATGAGCAGTTCTTC. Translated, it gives CASSPDIGLAGHEQFF.

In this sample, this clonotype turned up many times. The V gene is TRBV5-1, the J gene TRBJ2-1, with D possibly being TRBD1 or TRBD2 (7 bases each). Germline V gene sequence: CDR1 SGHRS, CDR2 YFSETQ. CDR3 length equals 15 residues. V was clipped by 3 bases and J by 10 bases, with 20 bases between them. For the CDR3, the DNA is TGCGCCAGCAGCTGGGGACAGCGGGATGGGCGGGAGCAGTTCTTC. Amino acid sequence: CASSWGQRDGREQFF.

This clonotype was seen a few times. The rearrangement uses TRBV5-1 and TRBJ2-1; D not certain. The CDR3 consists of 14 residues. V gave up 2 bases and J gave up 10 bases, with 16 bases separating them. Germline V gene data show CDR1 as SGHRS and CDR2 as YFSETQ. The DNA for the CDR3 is TGCGCCAGCAGCTTTAGGTCCACTATGGGGGAGCAGTTCTTC. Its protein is CASSFRSTMGEQFF.

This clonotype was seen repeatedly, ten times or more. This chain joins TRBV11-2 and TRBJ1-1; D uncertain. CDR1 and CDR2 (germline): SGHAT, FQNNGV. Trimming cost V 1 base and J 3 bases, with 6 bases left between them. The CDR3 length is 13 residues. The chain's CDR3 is CASSLGQDTEAFF. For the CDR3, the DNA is TGTGCCAGCAGCTTAGGGCAGGACACTGAAGCTTTCTTT.

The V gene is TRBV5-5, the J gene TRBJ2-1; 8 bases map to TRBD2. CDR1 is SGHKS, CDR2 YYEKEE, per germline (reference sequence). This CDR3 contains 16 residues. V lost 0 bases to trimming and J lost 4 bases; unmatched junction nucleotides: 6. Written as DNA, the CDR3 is TGTGCCAGCAGCTTGGCCGGGGGGGGGTATTACAATGAGCAGTTCTTC. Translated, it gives CASSLAGGGYYNEQFF.

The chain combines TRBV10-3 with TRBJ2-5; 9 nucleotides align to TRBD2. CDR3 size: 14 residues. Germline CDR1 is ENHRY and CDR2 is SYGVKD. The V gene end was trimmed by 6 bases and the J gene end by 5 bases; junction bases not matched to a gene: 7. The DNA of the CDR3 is TGTGCCATCAGGGAAAGCGGGAGGAGCGAGACCCAGTACTTC. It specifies CAIRESGRSETQYF.

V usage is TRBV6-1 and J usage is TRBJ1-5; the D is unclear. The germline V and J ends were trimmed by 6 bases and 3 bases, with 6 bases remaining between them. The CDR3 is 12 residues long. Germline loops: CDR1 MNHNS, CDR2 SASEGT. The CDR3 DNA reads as TGTGCCAGCAGGAGGGACAATCAGCCCCAGCATTTT. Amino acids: CASRRDNQPQHF.

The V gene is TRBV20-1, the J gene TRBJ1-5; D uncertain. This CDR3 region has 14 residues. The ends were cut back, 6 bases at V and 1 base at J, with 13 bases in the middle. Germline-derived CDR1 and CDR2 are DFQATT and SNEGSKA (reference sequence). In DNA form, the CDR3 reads TGCAGTGCCAATGGCCCTCTCAGCAATCAGCCCCAGCATTTT. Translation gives CSANGPLSNQPQHF.

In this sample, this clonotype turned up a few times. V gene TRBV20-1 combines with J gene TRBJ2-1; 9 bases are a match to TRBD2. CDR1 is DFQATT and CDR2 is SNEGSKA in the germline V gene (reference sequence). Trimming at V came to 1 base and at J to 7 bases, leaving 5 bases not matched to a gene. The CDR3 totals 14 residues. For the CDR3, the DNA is TGCAGTGCTAGAGGGCTAGCGGGATCAAATGAGCAGTTCTTC. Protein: CSARGLAGSNEQFF.

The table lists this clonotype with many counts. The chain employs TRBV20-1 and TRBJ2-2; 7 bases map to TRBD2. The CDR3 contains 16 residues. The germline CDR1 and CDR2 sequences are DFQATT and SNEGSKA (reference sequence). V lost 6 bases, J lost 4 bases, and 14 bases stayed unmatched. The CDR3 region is CSAHMGRESSTGELFF. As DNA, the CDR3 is TGCAGTGCCCATATGGGGCGGGAGTCGAGCACCGGGGAGCTGTTTTTT.

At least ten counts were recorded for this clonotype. The CDR3 DNA follows: TGTGCCAGCAGCTTGGCCGTCGGGAGTAGCACAGATACGCAGTATTTT. Amino acid sequence: CASSLAVGSSTDTQYF. The J gene is TRBJ2-3, the V gene TRBV5-5; the D gene is possibly TRBD2 (6 bases). The V end lost 0 bases, the J end lost 0 bases, and 11 bases lay between the germline ends. Germline loops: CDR1 SGHKS, CDR2 YYEKEE (reference sequence). The CDR3 is 16 amino acids.

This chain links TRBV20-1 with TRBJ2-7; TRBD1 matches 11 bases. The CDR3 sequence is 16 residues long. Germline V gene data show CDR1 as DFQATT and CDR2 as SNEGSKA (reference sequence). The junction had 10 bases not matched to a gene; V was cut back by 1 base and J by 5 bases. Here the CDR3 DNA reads TGCAGTGCTAGAGCCCGGACAGGGGGCGGGTTCCACGAGCAGTACTTC. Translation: CSARARTGGGFHEQYF.

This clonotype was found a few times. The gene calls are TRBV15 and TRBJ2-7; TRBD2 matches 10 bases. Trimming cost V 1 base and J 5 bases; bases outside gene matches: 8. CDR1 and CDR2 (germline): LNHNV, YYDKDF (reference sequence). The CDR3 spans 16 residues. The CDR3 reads CATSRAPAGGHDEQYF. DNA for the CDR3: TGTGCCACCAGCAGAGCACCAGCGGGAGGGCATGACGAGCAGTACTTC.

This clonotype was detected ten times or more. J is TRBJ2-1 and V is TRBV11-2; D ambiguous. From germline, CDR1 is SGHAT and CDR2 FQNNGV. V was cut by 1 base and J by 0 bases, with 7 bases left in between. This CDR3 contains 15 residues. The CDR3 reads CASSLGDHSYNEQFF. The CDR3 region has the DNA TGTGCCAGCAGCTTAGGAGACCACTCCTACAATGAGCAGTTCTTC.

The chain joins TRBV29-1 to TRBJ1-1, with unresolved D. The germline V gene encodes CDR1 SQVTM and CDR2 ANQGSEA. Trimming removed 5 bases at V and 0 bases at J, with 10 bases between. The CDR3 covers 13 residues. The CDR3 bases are TGCAGCGTTTATGCCAAGGTGAACACTGAAGCTTTCTTT. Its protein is CSVYAKVNTEAFF.

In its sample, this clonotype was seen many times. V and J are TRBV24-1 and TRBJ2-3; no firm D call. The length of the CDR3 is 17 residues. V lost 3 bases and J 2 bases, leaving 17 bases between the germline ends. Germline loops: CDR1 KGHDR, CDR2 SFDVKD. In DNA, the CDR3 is TGTGCCACCAGTGATGGAGTTGGGCAGGAGTTCACAGATACGCAGTATTTT. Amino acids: CATSDGVGQEFTDTQYF.